These 29 T cell receptor beta chains were sequenced from one sample in a study of T cell responses to AZD1222 COVID-19 vaccine (dated by TCRdb to about 2021). The time point label, read with the paper, signifies: about 28 days (+/-7) after the second vaccine dose. Libraries were made using the immunoSEQ multiplex PCR assay. Drawn from immuneACCESS, this table holds only the in-frame rearrangements with V and J called that TCRdb kept. Clones are partly lost; checked studies trace under half to an unresolved V gene and leave the rest unexplained. Counted in this sample were fewer than 95,000 clones; more than 85% of them appeared once. 6.5% to 9.5% of the sample goes to the ten largest clones. The sequences come from peripheral blood, collected 28 days after the second AZD1222 dose. The source of these receptors is an adult who received the AZD1222 COVID-19 vaccine.

The chain joins TRBV27 to TRBJ2-1, with 7 bases matching TRBD2. V trimming: 3 bases; J trimming: 9 bases; junction bases outside the gene matches: 8. Per germline, CDR1 MNHEY and CDR2 SMNVEV (reference sequence). This CDR3 has 14 residues. The DNA of the CDR3 is TGTGCCAGCAGTTTGGGGGGGAGGGCCAGTGAGCAGTTCTTC. Its translation is CASSLGGRASEQFF.

This chain links TRBV21-1 with TRBJ2-1; TRBD2, the D gene given by the table, was not confirmed from the DNA. TRBV21-1 is deemed a pseudogene. The CDR3 has 13 residues. The CDR3 sequence: CASTRGREGEQFF. The CDR3 nucleotides are TGTGCCAGCACTCGTGGACGGGAGGGTGAGCAGTTCTTC.

The chain joins TRBV10-1 to TRBJ1-2; D gene unclear. V was pared by 6 bases and J by 5 bases, with 10 bases between. Germline CDR1 reads WNHNN; CDR2 reads SYGVQD (reference sequence). The CDR3 covers 12 residues. The CDR3 DNA is TGCGCCAGCAGGGACCCACTGTATGGCTACACCTTC. It codes for CASRDPLYGYTF.

V usage is TRBV20-1 and J usage is TRBJ1-2; D unclear. Trimming cost V 4 bases and J 5 bases, with 8 bases left between them. Germline V gene lookup returns CDR1 DFQATT and CDR2 SNEGSKA (reference sequence). The CDR3 runs 11 residues. CDR3 sequence: CSATLSYGYTF. The DNA of the CDR3 is TGCAGTGCTACCCTAAGTTATGGCTACACCTTC.

The chain combines TRBV9 with TRBJ1-2; 7 bases match TRBD1. The length of the CDR3 is 14 residues. The J segment lost 8 bases and the V segment lost 3 bases, leaving 10 bases of the junction unmatched. Germline V CDR1 and CDR2: SGDLS, YYNGEE. The CDR3 loop reads CASSGITGAQGYTF. The CDR3 nucleotides are TGTGCCAGCAGCGGAATAACAGGGGCGCAAGGCTACACCTTC.

This chain links TRBV7-2 with TRBJ1-6; 11 bases are a match to TRBD1. V lost 6 bases to trimming and J lost 7 bases; unmatched junction nucleotides: 5. This CDR3 is built from 15 residues. Germline V gives CDR1 SGHTA, CDR2 FQGNSA. The CDR3 spells CASRLDRGRNSPLHF. The DNA of the CDR3 is TGTGCCAGCAGGCTGGACAGGGGGCGAAATTCACCCCTCCACTTT. Full variable domain (rest looked up from reference TRBV7-2 and TRBJ1-6): GAGVSQSPSNKVTEKGKDVELRCDPISGHTALYWYRQSLGQGLEFLIYFQGNSAPDKSGLPSDRFSAERTGGSVSTLTIQRTQQEDSAVYLCASRLDRGRNSPLHFGNGTRLTVT.

Details on this clone: Sequence at one end of the junction differs from germline and may be a read error. The V call is TRBV7-2, the J call TRBJ2-3; 7 positions agree with TRBD2. Looked up from germline, CDR1 is SGHTA and CDR2 is FQGNSA. The CDR3 totals 14 residues. The CDR3 loop reads CASSLAASTDTQYF. The CDR3, as DNA: TGTGCCAGCAGCCTAGCGGCAAGCACAGATACGCAGTATTTT. Full variable domain (rest looked up from reference TRBV7-2 and TRBJ2-3): GAGVSQSPSNKVTEKGKDVELRCDPISGHTALYWYRQSLGQGLEFLIYFQGNSAPDKSGLPSDRFSAERTGGSVSTLTIQRTQQEDSAVYLCASSLAASTDTQYFGPGTRLTVL.

The chain is built from TRBV7-9 and TRBJ2-2, with 8 nucleotides matching TRBD1. Germline V lookup: CDR1 SEHNR, CDR2 FQNEAQ (reference sequence). Germline trimming cut 4 bases from V and 1 base from J; bases unmatched to any gene: 2. The CDR3 spans 15 residues. CDR3 nucleotides: TGTGCCAGCAGCTACGGACAGGGGAACACCGGGGAGCTGTTTTTT. This codes for CASSYGQGNTGELFF.

CDR3 protein: CASSIGTGSYEQYF. CDR3 sequence (DNA): TGTGCCAGTAGTATCGGGACAGGGTCCTACGAGCAGTACTTC. The gene calls are TRBV19 and TRBJ2-7; 9 positions agree with TRBD1. This CDR3 comprises 14 residues. Trimming cost V 3 bases and J 1 base; bases outside gene matches: 1. Germline lookup yields CDR1 LNHDA and CDR2 SQIVND (reference sequence).

J is TRBJ1-5 and V is TRBV20-1; no clear D. Germline V lookup: CDR1 DFQATT, CDR2 SNEGSKA (reference sequence). The CDR3 is 11 residues long. The CDR3: CTGAGNQPQHF. CDR3 sequence (DNA): TGCACGGGCGCGGGCAATCAGCCCCAGCATTTT.

The chain joins TRBV21-1 to TRBJ2-7; TRBD2, as called in the table, went unchecked against the DNA. TRBV21-1 is a pseudogene. This CDR3 has 17 residues. In DNA form, the CDR3 reads TGTGCCAGCAGCAAATACGCTGAGCGGGAGGGCCCCTACGAGCAGTACTTC. Protein: CASSKYAEREGPYEQYF.

This chain uses TRBV18 with TRBJ2-1; TRBD2 matches at 11 bases. Germline CDR1 reads KGHSH; CDR2 reads LQKENI. Trimming cost V 4 bases and J 1 base; bases outside gene matches: 3. CDR3 length equals 16 residues. In DNA form, the CDR3 reads TGTGCCAGCTCACAACTAGCGGGGGATTCCTACAATGAGCAGTTCTTC. Residues: CASSQLAGDSYNEQFF.

The V and J genes are TRBV28 and TRBJ2-6; D might be TRBD1 or TRBD2, each matching 6 bases. CDR1 and CDR2 (germline): MDHEN, SYDVKM. V lost 7 bases, J lost 0 bases, and 13 bases lay in between. CDR3 length equals 16 residues. CDR3 coding DNA: TGTGCCAGCAAGGGGGGAGGAAACTCTGGGGCCAACGTCCTGACTTTC. Amino acid sequence: CASKGGGNSGANVLTF.

The V and J genes are TRBV5-4 and TRBJ1-6; 7 bases agree with TRBD1. This CDR3 contains 17 residues. CDR1 is SGHNT and CDR2 is YYREEE in the germline V gene (reference sequence). With V trimmed by 4 bases and J by 0 bases, 7 bases remained unmatched. The CDR3, as DNA: TGTGCCAGCAGCCCGGGACAGTCGGGCTCCTATAATTCACCCCTCCACTTT. This translates into CASSPGQSGSYNSPLHF.

This rearrangement joins TRBV30 to TRBJ1-4; 7 bases are a match to TRBD1. Trimming took 3 bases from V and 8 from J; bases not matched to a gene: 3. The CDR3 contains 12 residues. CDR1 is GTSNPN, CDR2 SVGIG, per germline (reference sequence). CDR3 bases: TGTGCCTGGAGCAGGGGGTCCGAAAAACTGTTTTTT. Translated, it gives CAWSRGSEKLFF.

J is TRBJ2-3 and V is TRBV5-1, with unresolved D. The CDR3 extends over 13 amino acids. Per germline, CDR1 SGHRS and CDR2 YFSETQ. Trimming pared 6 bases from V and 1 base from J, leaving 9 bases between. In nucleotides, the CDR3 is TGCGCCAGCACTTTTTCAGGCACAGATACGCAGTATTTT. Amino acid sequence: CASTFSGTDTQYF.

The chain is built from TRBV2 and TRBJ1-1, with 7 bases matching TRBD1. This CDR3 is built from 19 residues. J was trimmed by 1 base and V by 0 bases; bases with no gene match: 14. Germline V lookup: CDR1 SNHLY, CDR2 FYNNEI. CDR3 in amino acids: CASSEALRGLGAKNTEAFF. The CDR3 region has the DNA TGTGCCAGCAGTGAAGCGTTGAGGGGGCTCGGAGCAAAGAACACTGAAGCTTTCTTT. The full variable domain, in which reference TRBV2 and TRBJ1-1 provide the parts outside the CDR3, is EPEVTQTPSHQVTQMGQEVILRCVPISNHLYFYWYRQILGQKVEFLVSFYNNEISEKSEIFDDQFSVERPDGSNFTLKIRSTKLEDSAMYFCASSEALRGLGAKNTEAFFGQGTRLTVV.

V is TRBV2 and J is TRBJ1-5; 12 bases align to TRBD1. V shed 6 bases and J 7 bases; nucleotides not matched to a gene: 16. The germline V gene encodes CDR1 SNHLY and CDR2 FYNNEI. The CDR3 loop spans 18 amino acids. The CDR3 region has the DNA TGTGCCAGCAGCGAAACCCTAGGGACAGGGGGCACGGTGCAGCCCCAGCATTTT. Amino acids: CASSETLGTGGTVQPQHF.

The chain combines TRBV28 with TRBJ1-6; weak D call: TRBD1 (5 bases). The CDR3 runs to 13 residues. CDR1 is MDHEN and CDR2 is SYDVKM in the germline V gene. Trimming shortened V by 6 bases and J by 10 bases, and 13 bases separated the two germline ends. The CDR3 region is CASRPGGVSPLHF. CDR3 nucleotide sequence: TGTGCCAGCAGACCTGGGGGGGTCTCACCCCTCCACTTT.

This chain uses TRBV29-1 with TRBJ2-7; a possible D gene is TRBD1 (5 bases). This CDR3 region has 11 residues. Between the trimmed V and J ends, which lost 5 bases and 5 bases, there was a span of 10 bases. Germline CDR1 reads SQVTM; CDR2 reads ANQGSEA. The CDR3 protein is CSVQTGNEQYF. The CDR3 region has the DNA TGCAGCGTTCAAACAGGCAACGAGCAGTACTTC.

The CDR3: CASSIPGVSSYEQYF. The CDR3 nucleotides are TGTGCCAGTAGTATACCAGGGGTTAGCTCCTACGAGCAGTACTTC. The chain couples TRBV19 to TRBJ2-7; weak D call: TRBD1 (6 bases). The V and J ends lost 2 bases and 0 bases respectively, with 11 bases between them. CDR1 and CDR2 from the germline V gene are LNHDA and SQIVND (reference sequence). The CDR3 has 15 residues.

The genes are TRBV19 and TRBJ1-2, with 7 bases lining up with TRBD1. The germline gives CDR1 LNHDA, CDR2 SQIVND (reference sequence). This CDR3 comprises 15 residues. V lost 5 bases to trimming and J lost 11 bases; unmatched junction nucleotides: 17. Here the CDR3 DNA reads TGTGCCAGTAGTTCGAGCCAGACAGGGATTCTAGGATACACCTTC. This gives the protein CASSSSQTGILGYTF.

The chain employs TRBV7-6 and TRBJ2-1; no clear D. This CDR3 contains 15 residues. V was clipped by 5 bases and J by 0 bases, with 11 bases between them. CDR1 and CDR2 (germline): SGHVS, FNYEAQ. The CDR3 is CASSPPLSSYNEQFF. DNA of the CDR3: TGTGCCAGCAGCCCCCCCTTAAGCTCCTACAATGAGCAGTTCTTC.

This rearrangement joins TRBV7-3 to TRBJ2-7; the match to TRBD2 covers 7 bases. Losses at the gene ends were 5 bases for V and 7 bases for J; bases not matched to a gene: 20. This CDR3 is built from 17 residues. The germline CDR1 and CDR2 sequences are SGHTA and FQGTGA. DNA of the CDR3: TGTGCCAGCAGCCCAAAAGCCGCGGGAGTGGCCCCGGGGGAGCAGTACTTC. Translation gives CASSPKAAGVAPGEQYF.

The CDR3 sequence is CASSITDEQYF. The CDR3 nucleotides read TGTGCCTCCTCTATAACCGACGAGCAGTACTTC. This sequence joins TRBV10-3 and TRBJ2-7; D is undetermined. The CDR3 has 11 amino acids. Trimming removed 11 bases at V and 5 bases at J, with 13 bases between. Germline assignment: CDR1 ENHRY and CDR2 SYGVKD.

In this sample, this clone turned up once. This chain uses TRBV19 with TRBJ1-1; tentatively, D is TRBD1 (5 bases). The ends were cut back, 7 bases at V and 7 bases at J, with 16 bases in the middle. Germline V gene lookup returns CDR1 LNHDA and CDR2 SQIVND (reference sequence). CDR3 length: 13 amino acids. In nucleotides, the CDR3 is TGTGCCAGTACCTTAGGATGGGGGGATGAAGCTTTCTTT. It encodes CASTLGWGDEAFF.

The genes are TRBV7-6 and TRBJ2-1; the D gene is possibly TRBD2 (7 bases). V lost 0 bases, J lost 0 bases, and 9 bases lay in between. Germline V gene sequence: CDR1 SGHVS, CDR2 FNYEAQ. This CDR3 is 16 amino acids long. The chain's CDR3 is CASSLARGGSYNEQFF. CDR3 nucleotide sequence: TGTGCCAGCAGCTTAGCAAGGGGGGGCTCCTACAATGAGCAGTTCTTC.

V usage is TRBV28 and J usage is TRBJ2-2, with 8 positions matching TRBD1. CDR1 MDHEN and CDR2 SYDVKM come from the germline V gene. The J segment lost 6 bases and the V segment lost 5 bases, leaving 5 bases of the junction unmatched. This CDR3 region has 14 residues. CDR3 in amino acids: CASSPGQAAGELFF. The CDR3 region has the DNA TGTGCCAGCAGTCCGGGACAGGCGGCCGGGGAGCTGTTTTTT.

The rearrangement links TRBV1 to TRBJ2-5; the table's TRBD2 call for D was not verified on the DNA. TRBV1 is a listed pseudogene. There are 18 residues in the CDR3. This chain's CDR3 is CTSSHPNGASGDKETQYF. Here the CDR3 DNA reads TGCACCAGCAGCCACCCAAATGGGGCTAGCGGGGATAAAGAGACCCAGTACTTC.